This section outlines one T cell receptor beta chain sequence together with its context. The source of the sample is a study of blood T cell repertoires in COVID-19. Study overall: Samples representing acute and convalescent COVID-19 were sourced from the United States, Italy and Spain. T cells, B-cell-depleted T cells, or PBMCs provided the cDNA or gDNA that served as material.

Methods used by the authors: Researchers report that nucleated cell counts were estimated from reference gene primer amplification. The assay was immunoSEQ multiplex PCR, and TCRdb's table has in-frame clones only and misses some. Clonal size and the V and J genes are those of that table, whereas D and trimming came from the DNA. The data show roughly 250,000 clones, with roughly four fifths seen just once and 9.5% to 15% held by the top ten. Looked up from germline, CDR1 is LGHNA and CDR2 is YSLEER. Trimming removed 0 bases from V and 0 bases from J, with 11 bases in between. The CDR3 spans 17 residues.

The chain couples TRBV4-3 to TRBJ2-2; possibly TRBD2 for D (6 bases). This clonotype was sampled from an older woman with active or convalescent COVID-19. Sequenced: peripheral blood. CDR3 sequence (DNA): TGCGCCAGCAGCCAAGATCCGGCGGGGCCGAACACCGGGGAGCTGTTTTTT. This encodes CASSQDPAGPNTGELFF.